The rows below give T cell receptor beta chains drawn from one sample of a study of PD-1 blockade in classical Hodgkin lymphoma. Assay used: immunoSEQ multiplex PCR; TCRdb lists only in-frame clones, some missing. This table holds approximately 70,000 clones, about 92% found once. The sample in question was peripheral blood mononuclear cells (PBMCs), obtained at baseline. The origin of the receptors is a human donor with classical Hodgkin lymphoma. The CDR3 runs from the conserved cysteine through the conserved F or W. The D gene is left open where the match is weak. For some rows the clone size is stated as once, few or many, or as a class when expanded; others skip it.

v_gene,abundance,j_gene,d_gene,CDR3aa,CDR3nt
TRBV15,once,TRBJ1-5,.,CATSRDFQPQHF,TGTGCCACCAGCAGAGATTTTCAGCCCCAGCATTTT
TRBV28,many,TRBJ1-5,.,CASSPPSGNNQPQHF,TGTGCCAGCAGTCCGCCTTCAGGGAACAATCAGCCCCAGCATTTT
TRBV7-9,.,TRBJ2-5,TRBD2,CASSLILAGVGQETQYF,TGTGCCAGCAGCTTGATACTAGCGGGAGTCGGGCAAGAGACCCAGTACTTC
TRBV18,.,TRBJ1-5,.,CASSPAGISNQPQHF,TGTGCCAGCTCACCTGCGGGTATTAGCAATCAGCCCCAGCATTTT
TRBV5-6,.,TRBJ1-2,TRBD1,CASNPDRGALNYGYTF,TGTGCCAGCAACCCCGACAGGGGGGCCCTTAACTATGGCTACACCTTC
TRBV30,.,TRBJ2-7,.,CAQDTSYEQYF,TGTGCCCAGGACACCTCCTACGAGCAGTACTTC
TRBV9,.,TRBJ1-2,.,CASSVGSPLNYGYTF,TGTGCCAGCAGCGTAGGTTCCCCCCTCAACTATGGCTACACCTTC
TRBV5-6,.,TRBJ2-3,.,CASSFLDTQYF,TGTGCCAGCAGCTTTTTAGATACGCAGTATTTT
TRBV7-6,.,TRBJ2-7,TRBD2,CASSLGRLAGSYEQYF,TGTGCCAGCAGCTTAGGCCGACTAGCGGGGTCCTACGAGCAGTACTTC
TRBV27,.,TRBJ2-7,.,CASSLAPLREQYF,TGTGCCAGCAGTTTAGCCCCCCTGAGGGAGCAGTACTTC
TRBV7-3,.,TRBJ2-7,.,CASSLQWGTTYEQYF,TGTGCCAGCAGCTTGCAGTGGGGGACAACCTACGAGCAGTACTTC
TRBV28,.,TRBJ1-1,TRBD1,CAAVGTGGYRFVNTEAFF,TGTGCGGCCGTCGGGACAGGGGGCTATAGGTTTGTGAACACTGAAGCTTTCTTT
TRBV7-6,.,TRBJ2-5,TRBD2,CASSLPGLAGGPGGQYF,TGTGCCAGCAGCTTACCGGGACTAGCGGGAGGGCCAGGAGGCCAGTACTTC
TRBV2,.,TRBJ1-2,.,CASSEQVSYGYTF,TGTGCCAGCAGTGAGCAGGTTTCTTATGGCTACACCTTC
TRBV11-2,once,TRBJ2-3,.,CASSVPQADTDTQYF,TGTGCCAGCAGCGTCCCCCAGGCGGATACAGATACGCAGTATTTT
TRBV2,.,TRBJ2-5,.,CASAENVETQYF,TGTGCCAGCGCGGAAAATGTGGAGACCCAGTACTTC
TRBV27,.,TRBJ2-7,.,CASSLGWDPRYEQYF,TGTGCCAGCAGTTTAGGGTGGGACCCGAGGTACGAGCAGTACTTC
TRBV5-8,once,TRBJ1-3,.,CASSSEVDYKSGNTIYF,TGTGCCAGCAGCTCTGAGGTGGATTATAAATCTGGAAACACCATATATTTT
TRBV5-4,.,TRBJ2-6,.,CASSLDHSGANVLTF,TGTGCCAGCAGCTTGGATCACTCTGGGGCCAACGTCCTGACTTTC
TRBV6-1,.,TRBJ2-5,TRBD2,CASSETGGLWETQYF,TGTGCCAGCAGTGAAACGGGGGGGTTATGGGAGACCCAGTACTTC
TRBV28,.,TRBJ2-3,TRBD2,CASSPGTRSSDTQYF,TGTGCCAGCAGTCCCGGGACTAGGAGCTCAGATACGCAGTATTTT
TRBV10-3,.,TRBJ2-7,TRBD1,CAISGTGNSYEQYF,TGTGCCATCAGTGGGACAGGAAACTCCTACGAGCAGTACTTC
TRBV19,.,TRBJ1-5,.,CASRVGVSTQPQHF,TGTGCCAGTAGAGTGGGGGTCAGCACTCAGCCCCAGCATTTT
TRBV19,.,TRBJ2-7,TRBD2,CASSISGSVYEQYF,TGTGCCAGTAGTATTAGCGGGAGTGTCTACGAGCAGTACTTC
TRBV9,.,TRBJ2-7,.,CASSVDRGYEQYF,TGTGCCAGCAGCGTAGACCGGGGATACGAGCAGTACTTC
TRBV7-8,.,TRBJ2-3,.,CASSPRATYTDTQYF,TGTGCCAGCAGCCCCAGGGCGACCTACACAGATACGCAGTATTTT
TRBV9,.,TRBJ2-1,TRBD2,CASSVLPPSSGGSYNEQFF,TGTGCCAGCAGCGTACTTCCCCCCTCTAGCGGGGGCTCCTACAATGAGCAGTTCTTC
TRBV21-1,.,TRBJ2-3,.,CASLISGNRTDTQYF,TGTGCCAGCCTCATTTCGGGGAACCGCACAGATACGCAGTATTTT
TRBV7-2,.,TRBJ2-2,TRBD2,CASSSLLAGNDGELFF,TGTGCCAGCAGCAGCCTGCTAGCGGGAAACGACGGGGAGCTGTTTTTT
TRBV6-5,.,TRBJ2-2,.,CASSYSMNWGSRLFF,TGTGCCAGCAGTTACTCGATGAATTGGGGTTCAAGGCTGTTTTTT
TRBV6-4,.,TRBJ2-2,.,CASSATPEGPKLFF,TGTGCCAGCAGTGCCACCCCGGAGGGACCTAAGCTGTTTTTT
TRBV19,.,TRBJ2-2,.,CASSIAQLGDANTGELFF,TGTGCCAGTAGTATAGCCCAGCTTGGGGACGCGAACACCGGGGAGCTGTTTTTT
TRBV11-2,.,TRBJ2-5,TRBD2,CASSPTSGRQETQYF,TGTGCCAGCAGCCCGACTAGCGGCCGACAAGAGACCCAGTACTTC
TRBV9,.,TRBJ2-5,.,CASSGPELQETQYF,TGTGCCAGCAGCGGACCGGAGCTCCAAGAGACCCAGTACTTC
TRBV25-1,.,TRBJ1-4,.,CASSETIKPTNEKLFF,TGTGCCAGCAGTGAAACAATCAAGCCAACTAATGAAAAACTGTTTTTT
TRBV9,.,TRBJ1-3,TRBD1,CASSPRDRDSMGSGNTIYF,TGTGCCAGCAGCCCCCGGGACAGGGATTCGATGGGTTCTGGAAACACCATATATTTT
TRBV5-4,few,TRBJ2-3,.,CASSLDRRGDTDTQYF,TGTGCCAGCAGCTTGGATAGAAGGGGGGACACAGATACGCAGTATTTT
TRBV6-6,.,TRBJ2-7,.,CASSQDSGVGYEQYF,TGTGCCAGCAGCCAAGACAGCGGAGTCGGGTACGAGCAGTACTTC
TRBV10-3,.,TRBJ2-7,.,CAISSVVGKYEQYF,TGTGCCATCAGTTCGGTCGTAGGAAAGTACGAGCAGTACTTC
TRBV6-5,once,TRBJ2-5,TRBD1,CASSYSRTGKGTQYF,TGTGCCAGCAGTTACTCGAGGACAGGGAAGGGGACCCAGTACTTC
TRBV7-3,.,TRBJ2-2,TRBD2,CASSFAGAGELFF,TGTGCCAGCAGCTTCGCGGGAGCCGGGGAGCTGTTTTTT
TRBV20-1,.,TRBJ1-1,.,CSASWPVAFF,TGCAGTGCTAGCTGGCCGGTCGCTTTCTTT